This T cell receptor beta chain was recorded in a study of T cells expressing NK-cell markers. Study-wide findings and caveats: It remained uncertain whether the expanded NKG2C+ T cell clones were specific for HCMV antigens. There were several donors in whom these clonotypes also led the CD3+CD56-NKG2C+ fraction.

Remarks on this clonotype: No antigen is known for it.

Germline loops: CDR1 DFQATT, CDR2 SNEGSKA (reference sequence). The CDR3 contains 17 residues. One entry per CDR3 protein, without DNA, is what TCRdb gives after re-calling the 5' RACE reads. This table holds fewer than 400,000 distinct CDR3 sequences. The sequence came from a woman in her forties or fifties in good health. Input material: blood T cells: a sorted CD56 or NKG2C T cell subset, CD4+ or CD8+ T cells, or bulk PBMC T cells (not recorded which). The chain uses TRBV20-1 and TRBJ2-1; checking the TCRdb D call of TRBD1 is not possible without DNA. The CDR3 loop reads CSARASDRAQHNNEQFF.